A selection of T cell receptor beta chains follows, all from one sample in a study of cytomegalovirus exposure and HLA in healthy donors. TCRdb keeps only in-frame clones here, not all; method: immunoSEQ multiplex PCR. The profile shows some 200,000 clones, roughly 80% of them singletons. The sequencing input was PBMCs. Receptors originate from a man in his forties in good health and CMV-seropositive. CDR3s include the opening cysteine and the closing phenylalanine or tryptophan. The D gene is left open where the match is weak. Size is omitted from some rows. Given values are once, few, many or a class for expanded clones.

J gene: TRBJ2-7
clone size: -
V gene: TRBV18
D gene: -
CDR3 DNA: TGTGCCAGCTCAGATGAGAACAGCGGCCTCTCCTACGAGCAGTACTTC
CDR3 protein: CASSDENSGLSYEQYF

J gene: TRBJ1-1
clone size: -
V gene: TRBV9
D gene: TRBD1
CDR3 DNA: TGTGCCAGCAGCGCCGGACAGGGGGCGGGTGAAGCTTTCTTT
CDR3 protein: CASSAGQGAGEAFF

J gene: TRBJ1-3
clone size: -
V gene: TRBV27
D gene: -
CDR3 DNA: TGTGCCAGCAGTTTATCCGCTTACAACTCTGGAAACACCATATATTTT
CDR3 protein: CASSLSAYNSGNTIYF

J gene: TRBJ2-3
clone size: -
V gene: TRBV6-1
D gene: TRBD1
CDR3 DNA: TGTGCCAGCAGTGAAGGGGACAGGGGTTCAGATACGCAGTATTTT
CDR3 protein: CASSEGDRGSDTQYF

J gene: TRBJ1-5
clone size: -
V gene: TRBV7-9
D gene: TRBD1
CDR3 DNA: TGTGCCAGCAGCTTAGAGGGCAGGGGGAGCAATCAGCCCCAGCATTTT
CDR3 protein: CASSLEGRGSNQPQHF

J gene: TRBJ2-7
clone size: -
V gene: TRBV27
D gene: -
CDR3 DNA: TGTGCCAGCAGTTCCCGGACAGGGACTAGCCTCTACGAGCAGTACTTC
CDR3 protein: CASSSRTGTSLYEQYF

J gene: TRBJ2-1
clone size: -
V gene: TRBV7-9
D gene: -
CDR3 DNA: TGTGCCAGCAGCTTATCGCAGGGAAACAATGAGCAGTTCTTC
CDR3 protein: CASSLSQGNNEQFF

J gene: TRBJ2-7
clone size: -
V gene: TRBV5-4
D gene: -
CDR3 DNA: TGTGCCAGCAGCCTGGACAGCTACTCCTACGAGCAGTACTTC
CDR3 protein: CASSLDSYSYEQYF

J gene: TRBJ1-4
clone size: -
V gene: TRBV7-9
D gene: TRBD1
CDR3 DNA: TGTGCCAGCAGCCCCCACAGGGGAAGGGCTAATGAAAAACTGTTTTTT
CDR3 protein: CASSPHRGRANEKLFF

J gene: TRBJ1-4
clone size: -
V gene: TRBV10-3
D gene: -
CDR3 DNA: TGTGCCATCAGTGAGAATCCCGGGAATAATGAAAAACTGTTTTTT
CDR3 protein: CAISENPGNNEKLFF

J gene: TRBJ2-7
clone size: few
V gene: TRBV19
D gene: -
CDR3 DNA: TGTGCCAGTAAGGCAGGGGCCTACGAGCAGTACTTC
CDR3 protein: CASKAGAYEQYF

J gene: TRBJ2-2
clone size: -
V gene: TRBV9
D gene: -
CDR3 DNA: TGTGCCAGCAGCATAGGGGGGAGGGTCTCGAACACCGGGGAGCTGTTTTTT
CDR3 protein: CASSIGGRVSNTGELFF

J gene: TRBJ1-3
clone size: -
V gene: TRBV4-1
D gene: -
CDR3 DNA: TGCGCCAGCAGCCAACCGACAGCCTTCGGAAACACCATATATTTT
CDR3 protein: CASSQPTAFGNTIYF

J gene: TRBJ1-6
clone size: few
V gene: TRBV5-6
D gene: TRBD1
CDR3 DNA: TGTGCCAGCAGTACAGGGGGTGATTCACCCCTCCACTTT
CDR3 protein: CASSTGGDSPLHF

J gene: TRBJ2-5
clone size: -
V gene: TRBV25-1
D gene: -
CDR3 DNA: TGTGCCAGCAGTGGGGGAGGCTGGGGCGAGACCCAGTACTTC
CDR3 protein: CASSGGGWGETQYF

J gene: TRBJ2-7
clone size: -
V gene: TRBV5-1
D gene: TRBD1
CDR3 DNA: TGCGCCAGCAGCATCAGCCCGACAGGGGGGGACTACGAGCAGTACTTC
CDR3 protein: CASSISPTGGDYEQYF

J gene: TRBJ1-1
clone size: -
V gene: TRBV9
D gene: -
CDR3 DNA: TGTGCCAGCAGCGTATGGGGAGGGGGGAACACTGAAGCTTTCTTT
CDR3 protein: CASSVWGGGNTEAFF

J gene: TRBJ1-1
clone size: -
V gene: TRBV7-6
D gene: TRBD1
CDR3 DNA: TGTGCCAGCAGCTTAGCGGGACAGGGGGCTGATCGACCCCAAACCTCTGAAGCTTTCTTT
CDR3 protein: CASSLAGQGADRPQTSEAFF

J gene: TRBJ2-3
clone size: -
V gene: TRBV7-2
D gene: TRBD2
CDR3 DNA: TGTGCCAGCAGCCTCCTGAGCGGGGGGGCAGATACGCAGTATTTT
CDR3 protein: CASSLLSGGADTQYF

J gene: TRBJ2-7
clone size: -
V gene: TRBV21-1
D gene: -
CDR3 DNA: TGTGCCAGCAGCAACCGGGACAGGGGTTACGAGCAGTACTTC
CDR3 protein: CASSNRDRGYEQYF

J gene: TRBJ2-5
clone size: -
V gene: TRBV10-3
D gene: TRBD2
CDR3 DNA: TGTGCCATCAGTGATACGACTAGCGGACAAGAGACCCAGTACTTC
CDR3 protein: CAISDTTSGQETQYF

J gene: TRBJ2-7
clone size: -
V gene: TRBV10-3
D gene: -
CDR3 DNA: TGTGCCATCAGCGACAGGTACGAGCAGTACTTC
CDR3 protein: CAISDRYEQYF

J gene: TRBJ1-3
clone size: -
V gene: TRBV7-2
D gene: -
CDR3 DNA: TGTGCCAGCAGCCCTCTACCTGGAAACACCATATATTTT
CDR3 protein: CASSPLPGNTIYF

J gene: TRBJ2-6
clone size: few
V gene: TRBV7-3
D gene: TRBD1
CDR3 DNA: TGTGCCAGCAGCGCCTCCGGGACAGGGGTCTCTGGGGCCAACGTCCTGACTTTC
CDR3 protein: CASSASGTGVSGANVLTF

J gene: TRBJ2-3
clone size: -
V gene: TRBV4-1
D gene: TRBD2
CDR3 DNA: TGCGCCAGCAGCCAAGATATTCTAGCGGGGGCCACAGATACGCAGTATTTT
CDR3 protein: CASSQDILAGATDTQYF

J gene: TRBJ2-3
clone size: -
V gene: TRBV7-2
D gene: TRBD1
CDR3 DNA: TGTGCCAGCAGCCGAGGACAGGGGAAGGGTTCGGATACGCAGTATTTT
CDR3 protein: CASSRGQGKGSDTQYF

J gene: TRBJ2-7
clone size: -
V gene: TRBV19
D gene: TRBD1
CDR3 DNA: TGTGCCAGTAGTGCACCGGGACAGTCCTACGAGCAGTACTTC
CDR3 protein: CASSAPGQSYEQYF

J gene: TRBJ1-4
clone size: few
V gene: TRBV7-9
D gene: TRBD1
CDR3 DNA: TGTGCCAGCAGCCGGACAGGTGAAAAACTGTTTTTT
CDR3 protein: CASSRTGEKLFF

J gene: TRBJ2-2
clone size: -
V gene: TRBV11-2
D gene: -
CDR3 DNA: TGTGCCAGCAGCTCTAGGTGGGAGCTGTTTTTT
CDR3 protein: CASSSRWELFF

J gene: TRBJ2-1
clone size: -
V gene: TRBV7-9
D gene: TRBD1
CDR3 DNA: TGTGCCAGCAGCGACCTGACAGGGTCGAGCTACAATGAGCAGTTCTTC
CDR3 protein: CASSDLTGSSYNEQFF

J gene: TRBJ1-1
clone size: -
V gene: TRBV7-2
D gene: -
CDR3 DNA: TGTGCCAGCAGCCGAGACAGAGCCGGGACTGAAGCTTTCTTT
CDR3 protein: CASSRDRAGTEAFF

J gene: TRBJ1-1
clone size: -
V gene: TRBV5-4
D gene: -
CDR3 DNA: TGTGCCAGCAGCTTGACAGGGCGGATGAACACTGAAGCTTTCTTT
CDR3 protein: CASSLTGRMNTEAFF

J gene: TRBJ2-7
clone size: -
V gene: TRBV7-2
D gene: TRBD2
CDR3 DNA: TGTGCCAGCAGCCCAGTGGGGGGGGGTAGCTCCTACGAGCAGTACTTC
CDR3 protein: CASSPVGGGSSYEQYF

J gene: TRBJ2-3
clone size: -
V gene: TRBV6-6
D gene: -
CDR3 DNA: TGTGCCAGCAGTCCGGGACTGGGCACAGATACGCAGTATTTT
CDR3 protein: CASSPGLGTDTQYF

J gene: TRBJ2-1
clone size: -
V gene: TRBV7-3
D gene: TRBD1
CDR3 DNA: TGTGCCAGCAGCCGACAGGGGCGGGACAATGAGCAGTTCTTC
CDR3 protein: CASSRQGRDNEQFF

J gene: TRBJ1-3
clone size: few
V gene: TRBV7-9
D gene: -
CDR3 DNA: TGTGCCAGCAGTACCTGGGGGGGCTACAGAGGAAACACCATATATTTT
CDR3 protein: CASSTWGGYRGNTIYF

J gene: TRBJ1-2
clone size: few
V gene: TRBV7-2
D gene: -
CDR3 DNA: TGTGCCAGCAGCTTGTCGAGGGCCCTATCCATGAGGGGCTACACCTTC
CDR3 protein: CASSLSRALSMRGYTF

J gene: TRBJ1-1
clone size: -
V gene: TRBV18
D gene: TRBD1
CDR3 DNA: TGTGCCAGCTCACCATCCCTGACAGGGGGCAACACTGAAGCTTTCTTT
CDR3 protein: CASSPSLTGGNTEAFF

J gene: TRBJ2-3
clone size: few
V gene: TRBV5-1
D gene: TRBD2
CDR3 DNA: TGCGCCAGCAGCTTGCGGGGGGCAGATACGCAGTATTTT
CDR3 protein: CASSLRGADTQYF

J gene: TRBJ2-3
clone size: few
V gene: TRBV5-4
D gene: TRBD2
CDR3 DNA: TGTGCCAGCAGCTTGGAAAGCGGGAAGGACACAGATACGCAGTATTTT
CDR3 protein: CASSLESGKDTDTQYF

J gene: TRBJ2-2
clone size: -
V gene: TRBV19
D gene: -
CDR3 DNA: TGTGCCAGCACGACTTGGGGGGATTCGATCACCGGGGAGCTGTTTTTT
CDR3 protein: CASTTWGDSITGELFF

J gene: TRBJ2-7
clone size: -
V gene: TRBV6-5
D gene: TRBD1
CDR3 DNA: TGTGCCAGCAGTTATGATGACAGGGGAGGCTACGAGCAGTACTTC
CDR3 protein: CASSYDDRGGYEQYF

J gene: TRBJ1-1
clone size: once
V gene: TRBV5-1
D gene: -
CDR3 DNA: TGCGCCAGCAGCTTGGCTGGGGGGGGTACTGAAGCTTTCTTT
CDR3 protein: CASSLAGGGTEAFF

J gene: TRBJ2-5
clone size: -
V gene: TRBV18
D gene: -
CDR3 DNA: TGTGCCAGCTCATCGTCTAGCGTAAGGCACCTCACCCGAGAGACCCAGTACTTC
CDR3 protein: CASSSSSVRHLTRETQYF

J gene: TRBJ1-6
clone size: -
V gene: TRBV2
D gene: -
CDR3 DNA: TGTGCCAGCAGTGATGTAGGGGGTATCAGTTCACCCCTCCACTTT
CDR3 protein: CASSDVGGISSPLHF

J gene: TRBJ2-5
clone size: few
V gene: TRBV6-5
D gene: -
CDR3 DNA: TGTGCCAGCAGCCGGTCGGAGACCCAGTACTTC
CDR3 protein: CASSRSETQYF

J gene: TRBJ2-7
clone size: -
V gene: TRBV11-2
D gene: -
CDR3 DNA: TGTGCCAGCAGCTCGTGGGACACTGCATACATATCCACCTACGAGCAGTACTTC
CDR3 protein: CASSSWDTAYISTYEQYF

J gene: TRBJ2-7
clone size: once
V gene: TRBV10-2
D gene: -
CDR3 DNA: TGCGCCAGCAGTCTCGTCGACGAGCAGTACTTC
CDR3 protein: CASSLVDEQYF

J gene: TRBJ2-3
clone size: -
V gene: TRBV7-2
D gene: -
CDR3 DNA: TGTGCCAGCAGCTTAGACAAAGATACGCAGTATTTT
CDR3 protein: CASSLDKDTQYF

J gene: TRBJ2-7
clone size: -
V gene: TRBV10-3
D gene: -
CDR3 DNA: TGTGCCATCAGCTCAGGGAGGGGGTCCTACGAGCAGTACTTC
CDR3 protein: CAISSGRGSYEQYF

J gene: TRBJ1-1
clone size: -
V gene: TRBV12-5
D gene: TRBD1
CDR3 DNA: TGTGCTAGTGGTTTGGCCCGAGGGACAGGGGTCACTGAAGCTTTCTTT
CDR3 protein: CASGLARGTGVTEAFF

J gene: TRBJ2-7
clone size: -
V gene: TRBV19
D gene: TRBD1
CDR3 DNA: TGTGCCAGTAGCACGGGACAGGGGGCCATCGAGCAGTACTTC
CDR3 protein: CASSTGQGAIEQYF

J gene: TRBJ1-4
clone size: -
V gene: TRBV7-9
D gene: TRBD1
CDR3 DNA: TGTTCCAGCGGGGGACAGGCAGCAACTAATGAAAAACTGTTTTTT
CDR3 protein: CSSGGQAATNEKLFF

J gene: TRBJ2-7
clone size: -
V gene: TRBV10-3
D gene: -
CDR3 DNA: TGTGCCATCAGTTACCGGGACACGACAAACCGATCTGCCTTAGGGCAGTACTTC
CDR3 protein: CAISYRDTTNRSALGQYF

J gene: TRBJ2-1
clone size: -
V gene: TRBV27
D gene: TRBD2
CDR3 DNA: TGTGCCAGCAGTCAAACGGGGGGTGAGCAGTTCTTC
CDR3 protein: CASSQTGGEQFF

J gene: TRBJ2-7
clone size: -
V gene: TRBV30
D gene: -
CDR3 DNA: TGTGCCTGGAGTGTAAACAGGGTGTCATACGAGCAGTACTTC
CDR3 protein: CAWSVNRVSYEQYF

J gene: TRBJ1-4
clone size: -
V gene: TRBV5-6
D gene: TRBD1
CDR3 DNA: TGTGCCAGCAGCTTGGGAGGGGGCGAAGAAAAACTGTTTTTT
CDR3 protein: CASSLGGGEEKLFF

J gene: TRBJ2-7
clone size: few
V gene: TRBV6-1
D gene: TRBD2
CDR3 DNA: TGTGCCAGCGCCCCCAGCGGGGTCTCCTACGAGCAGTACTTC
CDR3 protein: CASAPSGVSYEQYF

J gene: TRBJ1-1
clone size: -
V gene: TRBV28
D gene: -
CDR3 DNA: TGTGCCACCGGAAGGAGTGAAGCTTTCTTT
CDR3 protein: CATGRSEAFF

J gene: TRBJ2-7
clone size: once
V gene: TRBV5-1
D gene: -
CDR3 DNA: TGCGCCAGCAGCTTGGAGCAGGGGTACTACGAGCAGTACTTC
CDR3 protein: CASSLEQGYYEQYF